The subject of this entry is one T cell receptor beta chain. What it binds is unknown. These data are taken from a study of beta chain features in type 1 diabetes. Study background: Cell yields, age and gender were similar between patients and healthy donors. Findings of the study overall: Overrepresentation of cells with high TCR expression could result from cDNA sequencing.

Since all of the isolated RNA was reverse transcribed, expressed TCRB transcripts were what got sequenced. Measured with immunoSEQ multiplex PCR; TCRdb has only the in-frame clones, and not every one. The sample lists 450,000 to 600,000 clones; about 30% were seen once. The TCR comes from a man younger than 35 in good health. The sequencing sample was made of naive CD4+ T cells from blood.

For the CDR3, the DNA is TGCAGCGTTGGTCGTTACCGATCCCTCGGGAGGGCCGATAACGAGCAGTACTTC. It codes for CSVGRYRSLGRADNEQYF. This chain links TRBV29-1 with TRBJ2-7; 8 bases map to TRBD2. This CDR3 comprises 18 residues. V lost 4 bases to trimming and J lost 5 bases; unmatched junction nucleotides: 22. CDR1 and CDR2 (germline): SQVTM, ANQGSEA.